This TCR beta chain was retrieved from a study of blood T cell repertoires in COVID-19. Study-wide background: COVID-19 samples from acute and convalescent phases originated in the United States, Italy and Spain.

CDR1 and CDR2 (germline): SEHNR, FQNEAQ (reference sequence). V lost 3 bases and J lost 0, with 5 bases in between. This CDR3 region has 13 residues. This clone was seen more than once but under ten times. Other DNA sequences in the same sample also yield this CDR3. TCRdb's copy holds only in-frame clones and misses some; the assay was immunoSEQ multiplex PCR. This sample carries around 200,000 clones, 86% of them seen once, and the ten largest clones take around 20%. The receptor's source is a man in his 70s with active or convalescent COVID-19. The rearrangement links TRBV7-9 to TRBJ1-1; D is ambiguous. Sequenced material: peripheral blood. CDR3 in amino acids: CASSFSVNTEAFF. The CDR3 DNA reads TGTGCCAGCAGCTTTTCCGTGAACACTGAAGCTTTCTTT.